This T cell receptor beta chain was obtained from a study of response to subunit inactivated influenza vaccine. In TCRdb, the RT-PCR reads were re-called with MiXCR into one record per CDR3 protein. The table shows around 850,000 distinct CDR3 sequences, with around 20% occurring only once. This CDR3 is built from 17 residues. V was clipped by 0 bases and J by 0 bases; unmatched bases: 6. Per germline, CDR1 DFQATT and CDR2 SNEGSKA (reference sequence). The sample was PBMCs from blood, taken roughly 5 days after vaccination. The chain uses TRBV20-1 and TRBJ2-2; 8 nucleotides line up with TRBD1. The sequence came from a man between 50 and 59 years old who received an inactivated influenza vaccine. The CDR3 DNA reads TGCAGTGCTAGAGATCTAGGGACAGGAGCGAACACCGGGGAGCTGTTTTTT. Translating gives CSARDLGTGANTGELFF.